The 21 T cell receptor beta chains below all came from one sample that was sequenced in a study of regulatory T cells in long-lasting Graves disease. The time point denotes: newly diagnosed GD, antithyroid drugs for less than 3 months. Scientists built the TCR library using RNA that was extracted from PBMCs. Libraries of TCR beta came from iRepertoire HTBI primers plus Arm-PCR of CDR3 regions. MiXCR, run by TCRdb on the multiplex PCR reads, gives a single entry per CDR3 protein. The sample includes about 520,000 distinct CDR3 sequences, more than 10% of them seen just once. These data also formed part of another study, on T cells in Graves' hyperthyroidism and ophthalmopathy.

The source material was peripheral blood mononuclear cells (PBMCs), sampled at new diagnosis, from a patient treated with antithyroid drugs. These receptors all come from a woman in her 30s with Graves disease.

This clonotype has a count of ten or more. V gene TRBV24-1 combines with J gene TRBJ1-2, with D uncertain. This CDR3 comprises 13 residues. The V end lost 1 base, the J end lost 3 bases, and 5 bases lay between the germline ends. CDR1 and CDR2 from the germline V gene are KGHDR and SFDVKD. CDR3 in amino acids: CATSDLAYYGYTF. CDR3 DNA sequence: TGTGCCACCAGTGATTTAGCCTACTATGGCTACACCTTC.

This clonotype was counted many times. The chain employs TRBV28 and TRBJ2-5; 9 bases are shared with TRBD1. CDR1 is MDHEN and CDR2 is SYDVKM in the germline V gene. The length of the CDR3 is 15 residues. J lost 5 bases, V lost 7 bases, and 11 bases had no gene match. The chain's CDR3 is CASTTTGGAGETQYF. DNA of the CDR3: TGTGCCAGCACCACTACAGGGGGCGCGGGCGAGACCCAGTACTTC. The full variable domain, its missing parts supplied by reference TRBV28 and TRBJ2-5, is DVKVTQSSRYLVKRTGEKVFLECVQDMDHENMFWYRQDPGLGLRLIYFSYDVKMKEKGDIPEGYSVSREKKERFSLILESASTNQTSMYLCASTTTGGAGETQYFGPGTRLLVL.

The rearrangement links TRBV14 to TRBJ2-2, with 11 positions matching TRBD1. CDR1 is SGHDN and CDR2 is FVKESK in the germline V gene. Trimming removed 2 bases from V and 2 bases from J; junction bases left unmatched: 13. This CDR3 has 20 residues. The CDR3 is CASSQRGPGTGGLNTGELFF. CDR3 coding DNA: TGTGCCAGCAGCCAACGGGGCCCCGGGACAGGGGGGCTTAACACCGGGGAGCTGTTTTTT.

This chain joins TRBV5-1 and TRBJ1-1; TRBD1 might be the D (6 bases). Trimming cost V 4 bases and J 3 bases, with 19 bases left between them. Germline V gene lookup returns CDR1 SGHRS and CDR2 YFSETQ. The CDR3 sequence is 16 residues long. The CDR3 reads CASSKTSGARDTEAFF. As DNA, the CDR3 is TGCGCCAGCAGCAAAACTTCAGGGGCGAGGGACACTGAAGCTTTCTTT.

The chain carries TRBV9 and TRBJ2-1; D unclear. Germline V CDR1 and CDR2: SGDLS, YYNGEE. V was pared by 1 base and J by 5 bases, with 4 bases between. The CDR3 is made up of 12 amino acids. CDR3 nucleotides: TGTGCCAGCAGCGTATTAGACAATGAGCAGTTCTTC. Its translation is CASSVLDNEQFF.

Only a few counts were recorded for this clonotype. The chain uses TRBV14 and TRBJ2-5, with D maybe TRBD2 (6 bases). V lost 3 bases to trimming and J lost 1 base, with 15 bases between them. The CDR3 contains 16 residues. Germline values: CDR1 SGHDN, CDR2 FVKESK. The CDR3 DNA sequence: TGTGCCAGCAGCCAGAGATCGGGACTTAGCCAAGAGACCCAGTACTTC. This encodes CASSQRSGLSQETQYF.

This clonotype came up many times. V and J are TRBV6-1 and TRBJ1-2, with D hard to call. The V gene's germline CDR1 is MNHNS and CDR2 SASEGT. This CDR3 comprises 14 residues. Trimming stripped 7 bases from V and 4 bases from J, with 16 bases between. This CDR3 reads CASTPRQDLYGYTF. DNA for the CDR3: TGTGCCAGCACACCGCGACAAGACCTCTATGGCTACACCTTC.

This clonotype was observed many times. The V call is TRBV28, the J call TRBJ1-2; 7 nucleotides align to TRBD1. J gave up 2 bases and V 3 bases, and 6 bases lay outside the gene matches. The CDR3 contains 15 residues. Germline V gene data show CDR1 as MDHEN and CDR2 as SYDVKM. The CDR3: CASSFPDRVNYGYTF. CDR3 in DNA: TGTGCCAGCAGTTTCCCCGACAGGGTCAACTATGGCTACACCTTC.

This clonotype was seen many times. V and J are TRBV11-2 and TRBJ2-7, with 11 bases aligning to TRBD1. With 4 bases clipped from V and 2 bases from J, the junction kept 4 bases outside the gene matches. Germline V gives CDR1 SGHAT, CDR2 FQNNGV. The CDR3 loop spans 15 amino acids. CDR3 nucleotides: TGTGCCAGCAGCTCTTGGACAGGGGGCGCCTACGAGCAGTACTTC. Its protein is CASSSWTGGAYEQYF.

This clonotype was observed many times. The rearrangement links TRBV6-2 or TRBV6-3 to TRBJ2-1; D is ambiguous. Germline values: CDR1 MNHEY, CDR2 SVGEGT. V lost 0 bases, J lost 0 bases, and 18 bases lay in between. The CDR3 has 19 residues. In nucleotides, the CDR3 is TGTGCCAGCAGTTACTCTCCGGCACGACTTTCGAGCTCCTACAATGAGCAGTTCTTC. Protein sequence: CASSYSPARLSSSYNEQFF.

This clonotype was found many times. V usage is TRBV27 and J usage is TRBJ1-2; 7 bases are a match to TRBD1. CDR3 size: 13 residues. Trimming cost V 6 bases and J 8 bases; bases outside gene matches: 9. In germline, CDR1 is MNHEY, CDR2 SMNVEV (reference sequence). CDR3: CASRPTGWGGYTF. The CDR3 coding sequence is TGTGCCAGCAGACCGACAGGGTGGGGCGGCTACACCTTC.

This clonotype was recorded at least ten times. The chain is built from TRBV18 and TRBJ2-7, with a tentative D call TRBD2 (6 bases). V lost 3 bases to trimming and J lost 6 bases, with 12 bases between them. CDR1 is KGHSH, CDR2 LQKENI, per germline. There are 13 residues in the CDR3. The CDR3 DNA is TGTGCCAGCTCACCGGGTATGGAGGGCGAGCAGTACTTC. Amino acids: CASSPGMEGEQYF.

The sample holds many counts of this clonotype. The V gene is TRBV7-6, the J gene TRBJ1-2; maybe TRBD1 (5 bases). Germline V gene data show CDR1 as SGHVS and CDR2 as FNYEAQ. V shed 8 bases and J shed 7 bases, with 11 bases lying between them. The CDR3 is made up of 11 amino acids. DNA of the CDR3: TGTGCCAGCGGGTCTGGGGGTGGCTACACCTTC. As protein: CASGSGGGYTF.

This chain uses TRBV6-2 or TRBV6-3 with TRBJ2-1; the D gene is possibly TRBD1 (6 bases). This CDR3 contains 16 residues. Germline CDR1 is MNHEY and CDR2 is SVGEGT. The ends were cut back, 4 bases at V and 0 bases at J, with 13 bases in the middle. The CDR3: CASSSRTAGSYNEQFF. CDR3 sequence (DNA): TGTGCCAGCAGTTCGAGGACAGCCGGCTCCTACAATGAGCAGTTCTTC.

The sample holds many counts of this clonotype. The chain employs TRBV28 and TRBJ2-1; D might be TRBD1 (5 bases). V dropped 4 bases and J dropped 0 bases, with 19 bases sitting between them. The CDR3 spans 18 residues. Germline V gives CDR1 MDHEN, CDR2 SYDVKM. CDR3: CASSSLGQPEPSYNEQFF. Written as DNA, the CDR3 is TGTGCCAGCAGTTCCTTGGGGCAGCCCGAACCCTCCTACAATGAGCAGTTCTTC.

In this sample, this clonotype turned up many times. V usage is TRBV28 and J usage is TRBJ1-5; 8 bases line up with TRBD1. Germline loops: CDR1 MDHEN, CDR2 SYDVKM. The V gene end was trimmed by 4 bases and the J gene end by 3 bases; junction bases not matched to a gene: 14. There are 18 residues in the CDR3. CDR3: CASSYLDRVVLNNQPQHF. DNA of the CDR3: TGTGCCAGCAGTTACCTGGACAGGGTGGTTTTGAACAATCAGCCCCAGCATTTT. Together with reference TRBV28 and TRBJ1-5, the CDR3 gives the full variable domain: DVKVTQSSRYLVKRTGEKVFLECVQDMDHENMFWYRQDPGLGLRLIYFSYDVKMKEKGDIPEGYSVSREKKERFSLILESASTNQTSMYLCASSYLDRVVLNNQPQHFGDGTRLSIL.

This clonotype occurred many times. This chain connects TRBV28 to TRBJ2-7; tentatively, D is TRBD2 (7 bases). The V gene lost 6 bases and the J gene lost 0 bases, with 12 bases spanning the gap. This CDR3 has 14 residues. Germline V gene lookup returns CDR1 MDHEN and CDR2 SYDVKM. CDR3 DNA: TGTGCCAGCAGGGGGGGGGGCAGCTCCTACGAGCAGTACTTC. This codes for CASRGGGSSYEQYF.

This clonotype was detected many times. V usage is TRBV6-1 and J usage is TRBJ2-7; 11 bases agree with TRBD2. Trimming at V came to 3 bases and at J to 2 bases, leaving 3 bases not matched to a gene. The germline V gene has CDR1 MNHNS and CDR2 SASEGT. The CDR3 is made up of 15 amino acids. In DNA form, the CDR3 reads TGTGCCAGCAGTGACCGACTAGCGGGGCCCTACGAGCAGTACTTC. It codes for CASSDRLAGPYEQYF.

V usage is TRBV20-1 and J usage is TRBJ2-7; D is unclear. Germline lookup yields CDR1 DFQATT and CDR2 SNEGSKA (reference sequence). The CDR3 runs to 14 residues. V lost 4 bases and J lost 2, with 15 bases in between. In DNA form, the CDR3 reads TGCAGTGCTACAAATTCTAAAGAAGCCTACGAGCAGTACTTC. This encodes CSATNSKEAYEQYF.

This clonotype was counted many times. This chain uses TRBV29-1 with TRBJ2-2; D remains unclear. Germline V gene lookup returns CDR1 SQVTM and CDR2 ANQGSEA. This CDR3 spans 13 amino acids. V was trimmed by 4 bases and J by 7 bases, leaving 13 bases between them. The CDR3 here is CSVARVTGGELFF. CDR3 sequence (DNA): TGCAGCGTTGCCAGAGTAACTGGCGGGGAGCTGTTTTTT.

This clonotype was detected many times. The chain uses TRBV28 and TRBJ2-7, with TRBD2 matching 8 bases. Germline V lookup: CDR1 MDHEN, CDR2 SYDVKM. V was pared by 6 bases and J by 4 bases, with 8 bases of the junction left unmatched. CDR3 size: 14 residues. Here the CDR3 DNA reads TGTGCCAGCAGAAAGCGGGAGCACGGGTACGAGCAGTACTTC. Encoded protein: CASRKREHGYEQYF.